What follows is one T cell receptor beta chain and its context. Antigen specificity is unknown. Germline CDR1 SGHNT, CDR2 YYREEE (reference sequence). The V end lost 2 bases, the J end lost 4 bases, and 12 bases lay between the germline ends. The CDR3 runs to 14 residues. This specimen comes from a study of neoadjuvant anti-PD-1 for oral cavity cancer. Assay used: immunoSEQ multiplex PCR; TCRdb lists only in-frame clones, some missing. This table holds around 15,000 clones, about 70% found once. PBMCs were not maintained or expanded in culture before analysis. Study-wide points: With a few patients per group, TCR findings need larger cohorts.

The sample consisted of PBMCs, taken before nivolumab (anti-PD-1) treatment. The TCR was taken from a person between 40 and 85 years old with oral cavity squamous cell carcinoma. V usage is TRBV5-4 and J usage is TRBJ1-1; D is undetermined. CDR3 in DNA: TGTGCCAGCAGCTTTGGTAGGGAACCCACTGAAGCTTTCTTT. It translates to CASSFGREPTEAFF.